Below, 9 T cell receptor beta chains from the same sample are listed, as sequenced in a study of cytomegalovirus exposure and HLA in healthy donors. PCR primers comprised 60 Vbeta and 13 Jbeta primers. The protocol was immunoSEQ multiplex PCR, while the TCRdb copy is restricted to in-frame clones and leaves out a portion. The data hold roughly 200,000 clones, with around 70% observed a single time. The sequenced sample was PBMCs. The receptor source for this set is a male donor in good health and CMV-seronegative.

V gene TRBV5-1 combines with J gene TRBJ2-5, with 8 bases identical to TRBD2. Matching the DNA end better, TRBJ2-7 makes the J call doubtful. This CDR3 is 17 amino acids long. The V gene's germline CDR1 is SGHRS and CDR2 YFSETQ. CDR3 region: CASSLAPPAGASYEQYF. Written as DNA, the CDR3 is TGCGCCAGCAGCTTGGCCCCCCCAGCGGGAGCCTCCTACGAGCAGTACTTC.

This clone was observed a handful of times. This chain links TRBV27 with TRBJ2-1; a weak D match, TRBD1 (5 bases). The CDR3 totals 14 residues. Germline assignment: CDR1 MNHEY and CDR2 SMNVEV (reference sequence). Trimming removed 5 bases from V and 5 bases from J, with 13 bases in between. The CDR3 DNA reads as TGTGCCAGCAGTGTATACCCGGACAACAATGAGCAGTTCTTC. Encoded protein: CASSVYPDNNEQFF.

CDR3 residues: CASSLSTVYEQYF. CDR3 nucleotide sequence: TGTGCCAGCAGCTTATCGACAGTATACGAGCAGTACTTC. The chain has TRBV7-9 and TRBJ2-7; possible D gene TRBD1, 5 bases. The CDR3 contains 13 residues. The ends were cut back, 2 bases at V and 4 bases at J, with 9 bases in the middle. The germline CDR1 and CDR2 sequences are SEHNR and FQNEAQ (reference sequence). The full variable domain, its missing parts supplied by reference TRBV7-9 and TRBJ2-7, is DTGVSQNPRHKITKRGQNVTFRCDPISEHNRLYWYRQTLGQGPEFLTYFQNEAQLEKSRLLSDRFSAERPKGSFSTLEIQRTEQGDSAMYLCASSLSTVYEQYFGPGTRLTVT.

A remark on this clone: At one boundary the junction diverges from the germline segment, which might be a read error. The chain joins TRBV28 to TRBJ1-2; 8 bases match TRBD1. This CDR3 contains 14 residues. Germline V lookup: CDR1 MDHEN, CDR2 SYDVKM. CDR3 protein: CASSSGQGGYGHTF. DNA of the CDR3: TGTGCCAGCAGTTCCGGACAGGGTGGCTATGGCCACACCTTC.

The chain recombines TRBV2 with TRBJ2-5; possibly TRBD1 for D (6 bases). V was cut by 11 bases and J by 5 bases, with 12 bases left in between. The CDR3 is 11 amino acids. Germline V gene sequence: CDR1 SNHLY, CDR2 FYNNEI. CDR3 sequence: CAATRGETQYF. The CDR3 nucleotides are TGTGCCGCCACGAGGGGGGAGACCCAGTACTTC.

The rearrangement uses TRBV25-1 and TRBJ1-4; TRBD1 is a possible D gene (6 bases). The V end lost 6 bases, the J end lost 7 bases, and 18 bases lay between the germline ends. CDR1 and CDR2 (germline): MGHDK, SYGVNS. The CDR3 is made up of 15 amino acids. CDR3 nucleotide sequence: TGTGCCAGCAGCCGAAGTACAGGGTCAGCTGAAAAACTGTTTTTT. It translates to CASSRSTGSAEKLFF.

The chain is built from TRBV30 and TRBJ2-3; TRBD2 matches 8 bases. Germline CDR1 reads GTSNPN; CDR2 reads SVGIG (reference sequence). The trim removed 1 base at V and 5 bases at J, leaving 11 bases unmatched. There are 16 residues in the CDR3. DNA for the CDR3: TGTGCCTGGAGTGGTATTAGCGGGACCTCGGTAGATACGCAGTATTTT. Translated, it gives CAWSGISGTSVDTQYF. Full variable domain (missing parts from reference TRBV30 and TRBJ2-3): SQTIHQWPATLVQPVGSPLSLECTVEGTSNPNLYWYRQAAGRGLQLLFYSVGIGQISSEVPQNLSASRPQDRQFILSSKKLLLSDSGFYLCAWSGISGTSVDTQYFGPGTRLTVL.

The gene calls are TRBV5-4 and TRBJ2-1; TRBD2 aligns across 14 bases. V was pared by 3 bases and J by 2 bases, with 7 bases of the junction left unmatched. Germline lookup yields CDR1 SGHNT and CDR2 YYREEE (reference sequence). The CDR3 spans 18 residues. For the CDR3, the DNA is TGTGCCAGCAGCTCTCGGACTAGCGGGGGGATCACCTACAATGAGCAGTTCTTC. This codes for CASSSRTSGGITYNEQFF.

In its sample, this clone was seen a few times. The chain combines TRBV18 with TRBJ1-1; no reliable D call. This CDR3 comprises 14 residues. Trimming removed 4 bases at V and 3 bases at J, with 12 bases between. Per the germline V gene, CDR1 is KGHSH and CDR2 is LQKENI. CDR3 coding DNA: TGTGCCAGCTCACGGTCGGGGTGGGACACTGAAGCTTTCTTT. Protein sequence: CASSRSGWDTEAFF.